The 21 T cell receptor beta chains in this list originate from one sample, sequenced in a study of TIL therapy for anti-PD-1-resistant metastatic lung cancer. Sequencing used immunoSEQ v3. Here immunoSEQ multiplex PCR was the method, and the copy in TCRdb shows in-frame clones only, minus some. The data show about 59,000 clones, with around 79% seen just once and about 1.8% held by the top ten. As for time point: pre-treatment sample, taken before nivolumab and TIL therapy. The starting material was blood, obtained at baseline. Receptors originate from a person aged 30 to 80 with non-small cell lung cancer.

The chain links TRBV19 to TRBJ1-2; D gene ambiguous. The V gene's germline CDR1 is LNHDA and CDR2 SQIVND (reference sequence). Trimming stripped 0 bases from V and 4 bases from J, with 18 bases between. The CDR3 extends over 17 amino acids. The CDR3 DNA reads TGTGCCAGTAGTATAGAGGTGACTTTAGGGTTCCTCTATGGCTACACCTTC. Residues: CASSIEVTLGFLYGYTF.

The rearrangement links TRBV28 to TRBJ2-7; D gene ambiguous. V lost 6 bases, J lost 5 bases, and 17 bases lay in between. The V gene's germline CDR1 is MDHEN and CDR2 SYDVKM. This CDR3 is 14 amino acids long. The CDR3 loop is CASRPTRGPNEQYF. CDR3 nucleotide sequence: TGTGCCAGCAGGCCAACCCGCGGACCGAACGAGCAGTACTTC.

This rearrangement joins TRBV5-4 to TRBJ2-1; D is tentatively TRBD1 or TRBD2 (5 bases each). Germline V gene sequence: CDR1 SGHNT, CDR2 YYREEE (reference sequence). Trimming took off 1 base at V and 3 bases at J, with 14 bases between the two ends. The CDR3 has 16 residues. The CDR3 DNA follows: TGTGCCAGCAGCTTGATACGTGGGGGAAGCTACAATGAGCAGTTCTTC. Amino acid sequence: CASSLIRGGSYNEQFF.

The chain combines TRBV4-1 with TRBJ2-2, with unresolved D. Germline CDR1 MGHRA, CDR2 YSYEKL. V lost 0 bases to trimming and J lost 6 bases, with 11 bases between them. The CDR3 is 15 amino acids. CDR3 in amino acids: CASSQDPLGSGELFF. The CDR3 nucleotides are TGCGCCAGCAGCCAAGATCCGCTAGGGTCCGGGGAGCTGTTTTTT.

V gene TRBV15 combines with J gene TRBJ1-5; D may be TRBD1 (5 bases). The CDR3 covers 15 residues. Germline V CDR1 and CDR2: LNHNV, YYDKDF (reference sequence). V shed 3 bases and J shed 5 bases, with 14 bases lying between them. For the CDR3, the DNA is TGTGCCACCAGCAGCCTGGCACCGGGGGATCAGCCCCAGCATTTT. It codes for CATSSLAPGDQPQHF.

This clone was counted a few times. This chain joins TRBV19 and TRBJ1-2; D remains ambiguous. From germline, CDR1 is LNHDA and CDR2 SQIVND (reference sequence). Deletions cut 3 bases from V and 0 bases from J, with 14 bases between. CDR3 length: 16 amino acids. In nucleotides, the CDR3 is TGTGCCAGTAGTATGAGCTCGGCAACTGCTAACTATGGCTACACCTTC. This translates into CASSMSSATANYGYTF. The entire variable domain, with the rest obtained from reference TRBV19 and TRBJ1-2, is as follows: DGGITQSPKYLFRKEGQNVTLSCEQNLNHDAMYWYRQDPGQGLRLIYYSQIVNDFQKGDIAEGYSVSREKKESFPLTVTSAQKNPTAFYLCASSMSSATANYGYTFGSGTRLTVV.

This chain connects TRBV6-4 to TRBJ1-5; TRBD1 might be the D (6 bases). Between the trimmed V and J ends, which lost 6 bases and 7 bases, there was a span of 16 bases. This CDR3 is 14 amino acids long. Germline V gene data show CDR1 as MRHNA and CDR2 as SNTAGT. The CDR3 here is CASSLGTSLQPQHF. CDR3 DNA: TGTGCCAGCAGCCTCGGGACAAGTCTACAGCCCCAGCATTTT.

The V and J genes are TRBV10-2 and TRBJ2-7; no clear D gene. Germline CDR1 and CDR2: WSHSY and SAAADI. Trimming took 9 bases from V and 4 from J, leaving 10 bases between them. The length of the CDR3 is 11 residues. Here the CDR3 DNA reads TGCGCCAGACCCCTAGTGTACGAGCAGTACTTC. This gives the protein CARPLVYEQYF.

This chain uses TRBV4-3 with TRBJ2-7; possible D gene TRBD2, 6 bases. Looked up from germline, CDR1 is LGHNA and CDR2 is YSLEER. The CDR3 covers 16 residues. V gave up 0 bases and J gave up 0 bases, with 12 bases separating them. This CDR3 reads CASSQDGGLDSYEQYF. The CDR3, as DNA: TGCGCCAGCAGCCAAGATGGGGGACTCGACTCCTACGAGCAGTACTTC.

V and J are TRBV14 and TRBJ2-2; D is unresolved. Deletions cut 4 bases from V and 8 bases from J, with 11 bases between. Germline CDR1 SGHDN, CDR2 FVKESK. The CDR3 covers 13 residues. The CDR3 DNA follows: TGTGCCAGCAGCCCCCGGGTTAAAGGGGAGCTGTTTTTT. It codes for CASSPRVKGELFF.

V is TRBV6-1 and J is TRBJ2-7; perhaps D is TRBD1 or TRBD2 (6 bases each). Between the trimmed V and J ends, which lost 8 bases and 6 bases, there was a span of 14 bases. Germline lookup yields CDR1 MNHNS and CDR2 SASEGT. This CDR3 region has 12 residues. Here the CDR3 DNA reads TGTGCCAGCGAATTACGGGGGCTCGAGCAGTACTTC. It encodes CASELRGLEQYF.

The chain uses TRBV28 and TRBJ2-6; D is ambiguous. This CDR3 comprises 18 residues. Trimming took 6 bases from V and 0 from J, leaving 18 bases between them. Germline loops: CDR1 MDHEN, CDR2 SYDVKM. CDR3 sequence: CASRTIETYGSGANVLTF. The CDR3 DNA is TGTGCCAGCAGAACCATTGAGACATATGGCTCTGGGGCCAACGTCCTGACTTTC.

The chain is built from TRBV28 and TRBJ1-4; D gene uncertain. Germline V gives CDR1 MDHEN, CDR2 SYDVKM. Trimming shortened V by 4 bases and J by 8 bases, and 17 bases separated the two germline ends. CDR3 length equals 15 residues. The CDR3 sequence is CASSSAGSDAEKLFF. CDR3 DNA sequence: TGTGCCAGCAGTTCCGCGGGATCAGATGCCGAAAAACTGTTTTTT.

The rearrangement uses TRBV5-4 and TRBJ2-5; possibly TRBD2 for D (5 bases). Trimming took 4 bases from V and 2 from J, leaving 15 bases between them. The length of the CDR3 is 15 residues. In germline, CDR1 is SGHNT, CDR2 YYREEE (reference sequence). Here the CDR3 DNA reads TGTGCCAGCAGCCCCGACGGGGTGGGACAAGAGACCCAGTACTTC. Translation gives CASSPDGVGQETQYF.

The J gene is TRBJ2-1, the V gene TRBV7-2; 14 nucleotides align to TRBD2. Trimming at V came to 6 bases and at J to 9 bases, leaving 10 bases not matched to a gene. Germline V CDR1 and CDR2: SGHTA, FQGNSA. The CDR3 covers 16 residues. The CDR3 sequence: CASRPGTSGRTGEQFF. DNA of the CDR3: TGTGCCAGCAGGCCCGGGACTAGCGGGAGAACGGGTGAGCAGTTCTTC.

The chain uses TRBV5-1 and TRBJ2-7; 11 nucleotides agree with TRBD1. CDR1 is SGHRS, CDR2 YFSETQ, per germline. The CDR3 is made up of 15 amino acids. V shed 4 bases, J shed 6 bases, and the junction held 9 bases outside the gene matches. The CDR3 reads CASSPPGTGGSEQYF. CDR3 DNA sequence: TGCGCCAGCAGCCCACCCGGGACAGGGGGATCCGAGCAGTACTTC.

The rearrangement links TRBV5-1 to TRBJ2-2; TRBD2 is a possible D gene (5 bases). Trimming left V 1 base short and J 1 base short, with 11 bases between. The CDR3 consists of 16 residues. The germline CDR1 and CDR2 sequences are SGHRS and YFSETQ. In DNA form, the CDR3 reads TGCGCCAGCAGCTTGCAGCCGACTATGAACACCGGGGAGCTGTTTTTT. Protein sequence: CASSLQPTMNTGELFF.

Only one count was recorded for this clone. The chain recombines TRBV5-1 with TRBJ2-5; TRBD2 might be the D (6 bases). CDR1 and CDR2 (germline): SGHRS, YFSETQ. This CDR3 spans 15 amino acids. V lost 4 bases and J lost 5, with 18 bases in between. The CDR3 DNA follows: TGCGCCAGCAGCGTTGGGTCTTTAAGCGGGGAGACCCAGTACTTC. Translation gives CASSVGSLSGETQYF.

The chain combines TRBV6-5 with TRBJ1-1, with a possible D match to TRBD1 (5 bases). V was shortened by 6 bases and J by 1 base, with 12 bases between the two germline ends. The CDR3 is made up of 14 amino acids. CDR1 is MNHEY, CDR2 SVGAGI, per germline. CDR3 in DNA: TGTGCCAGCAGGCCATCGGGGACGAACACTGAAGCTTTCTTT. Translating gives CASRPSGTNTEAFF.

This chain uses TRBV7-2 with TRBJ1-2; D possibly corresponds to TRBD1 (5 bases). V lost 5 bases to trimming and J lost 2 bases, with 12 bases between them. Germline CDR1 reads SGHTA; CDR2 reads FQGNSA. The length of the CDR3 is 14 residues. CDR3 protein: CASSLDWGNYGYTF. CDR3 DNA sequence: TGTGCCAGCAGCCTAGACTGGGGCAACTATGGCTACACCTTC.

The rearrangement uses TRBV19 and TRBJ2-6; weak D call: TRBD1 (5 bases). The CDR3 extends over 18 amino acids. V lost 4 bases to trimming and J lost 0 bases, with 16 bases between them. Germline V gene data show CDR1 as LNHDA and CDR2 as SQIVND (reference sequence). The DNA of the CDR3 is TGTGCCAGTAGTAGCTTGGCAGGGTTACTCTCTGGGGCCAACGTCCTGACTTTC. It is translated as CASSSLAGLLSGANVLTF.